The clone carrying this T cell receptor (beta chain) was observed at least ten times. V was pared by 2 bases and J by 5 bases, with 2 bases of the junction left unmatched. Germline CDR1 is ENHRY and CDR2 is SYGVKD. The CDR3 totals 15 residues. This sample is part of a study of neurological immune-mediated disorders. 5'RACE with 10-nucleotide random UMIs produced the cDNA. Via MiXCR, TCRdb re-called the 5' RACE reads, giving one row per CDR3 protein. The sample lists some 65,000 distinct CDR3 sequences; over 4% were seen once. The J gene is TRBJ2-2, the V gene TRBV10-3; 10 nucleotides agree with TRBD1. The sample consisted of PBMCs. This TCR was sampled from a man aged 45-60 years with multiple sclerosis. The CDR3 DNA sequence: TGTGCCATCAGTGAGACGGGACAGGGGACCGGGGAGCTGTTTTTT. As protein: CAISETGQGTGELFF.